These T cell receptor beta chains were read from a single sample in a study of shared clonotypes between healthy human individuals. The data were produced by immunoSEQ multiplex PCR, yet TCRdb's version contains in-frame clones alone and is incomplete. This table holds 650,000 to 700,000 clones, 90% found once. Sequencing input: memory CD8+ T cells from PBMCs. The receptors shown here come from a man younger than 35 in good health. Some clones in this sample may be carry-over from other donors' samples. The CDR3 runs from the conserved cysteine through the conserved F or W. A D gene is named only where the DNA matches it firmly.

TRBJ1-2,TRBV5-6,NA,CASSLGRTNYGYTF
TRBJ1-1,TRBV20-1,NA,CSAPVVTEAFF
TRBJ2-5,TRBV2,TRBD1,CASSDRTGYVPGETQYF
TRBJ2-5,TRBV2,NA,CASKSGNEETQYF
TRBJ2-7,TRBV27,TRBD2,CASSLSGARAGEYEQYF
TRBJ2-2,TRBV10-1,NA,CASSHPQNTGELFF
TRBJ1-5,TRBV4-3,NA,CASSQDLGVSQPQHF
TRBJ2-1,TRBV7-8,NA,CASSGILRYEQFF
TRBJ2-7,TRBV27,TRBD2,CASSLSAGGPTYEQYF
TRBJ1-3,TRBV11-2,NA,CASSLTPGNTIYF
TRBJ1-4,TRBV19,NA,CASYPGASYGGLTNEKLFF
TRBJ2-2,TRBV7-8,NA,CASSLDTKAANTGELFF
TRBJ2-3,TRBV27,NA,CASSSITSTDTQYF
TRBJ1-1,TRBV28,NA,CASSSPGTLNTEAFF
TRBJ1-4,TRBV9,NA,CASSVDTGRVNEKLFF
TRBJ1-1,TRBV4-2,NA,CASSQDGSTEAFF
TRBJ1-5,TRBV7-8,NA,CASSEQGLNQPQHF
TRBJ2-7,TRBV6-1,NA,CASSEVIRLEQYF
TRBJ2-3,TRBV19,NA,CASSQGLGTDTQYF
TRBJ2-2,TRBV4-1,NA,CASSQAGDFNTGELFF
TRBJ2-1,TRBV15,NA,CATSRDWEQGLNNEQFF
TRBJ2-1,TRBV15,NA,CATSVERLVYNEQFF
TRBJ2-7,TRBV5-5,NA,CASSLGGATYEQYF
TRBJ2-1,TRBV19,NA,CASSGLPSSYNEQFF
TRBJ2-7,TRBV10-3,NA,CAISGPRGSDEQYF
TRBJ2-2,TRBV5-4,NA,CASSLSTGELFF
TRBJ2-6,TRBV5-6,TRBD2,CASSLPAGAPSGANVLTF
TRBJ2-1,TRBV27,TRBD2,CASSRPGLASYNEQFF
TRBJ2-2,TRBV4-3,TRBD2,CASSQDLGLAGEVAGELFF
TRBJ2-7,TRBV4-3,NA,CASSQDKGTAYEQYF
TRBJ2-1,TRBV29-1,NA,CSVEGGRASYNEQFF
TRBJ1-2,TRBV2,TRBD1,CASSDYRDSRNYGYTF
TRBJ2-3,TRBV9,TRBD2,CASSAPLAGGSTDTQYF